The TCR beta chain described here comes from a study of blood T cell repertoires in COVID-19. In the authors' workflow: Amplification of reference gene primers provided the estimated nucleated cell counts. The protocol was immunoSEQ multiplex PCR, while the TCRdb copy is restricted to in-frame clones and leaves out a portion. From that table come the V and J calls and clone size; the DNA was used to work out D and trimming. The table includes 390,000 or so clones, around 83% detected once. CDR1 is SGHVS and CDR2 is FQNEAQ in the germline V gene. The CDR3 is 15 residues long. V was clipped by 4 bases and J by 4 bases, with 16 bases between them. Ages ranged from about 18 to 89 years, with residence in around 24 US areas.

This TCR derives from a woman aged 45-65 years who had recovered from COVID-19. What was sequenced was PBMCs or T cells enriched from blood (not recorded which). The rearrangement joins TRBV7-8 to TRBJ1-1, with D possibly TRBD1 on 5 matching bases. The CDR3 DNA reads as TGTGCCAGCAGCTCCCTACGGGGGGTAGGCACTGAAGCTTTCTTT. Protein product: CASSSLRGVGTEAFF.